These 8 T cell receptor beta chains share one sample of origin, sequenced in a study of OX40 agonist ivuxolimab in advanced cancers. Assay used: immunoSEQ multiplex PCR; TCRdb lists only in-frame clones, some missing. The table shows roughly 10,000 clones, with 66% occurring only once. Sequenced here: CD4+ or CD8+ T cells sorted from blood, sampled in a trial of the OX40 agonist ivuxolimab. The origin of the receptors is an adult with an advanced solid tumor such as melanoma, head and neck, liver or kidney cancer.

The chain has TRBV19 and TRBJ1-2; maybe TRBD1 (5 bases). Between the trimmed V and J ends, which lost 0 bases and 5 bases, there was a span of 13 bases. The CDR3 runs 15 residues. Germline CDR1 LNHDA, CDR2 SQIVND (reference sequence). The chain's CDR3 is CASSIETARGYGYTF. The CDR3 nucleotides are TGTGCCAGTAGTATAGAAACCGCTCGGGGGTATGGCTACACCTTC. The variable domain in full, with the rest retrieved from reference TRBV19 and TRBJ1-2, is DGGITQSPKYLFRKEGQNVTLSCEQNLNHDAMYWYRQDPGQGLRLIYYSQIVNDFQKGDIAEGYSVSREKKESFPLTVTSAQKNPTAFYLCASSIETARGYGYTFGSGTRLTVV.

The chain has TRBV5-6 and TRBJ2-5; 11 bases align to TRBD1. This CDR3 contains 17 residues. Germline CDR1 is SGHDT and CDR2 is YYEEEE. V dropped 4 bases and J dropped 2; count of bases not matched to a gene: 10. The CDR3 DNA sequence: TGTGCCAGCAGCCGATCGCCGGGACAGGGGGGACAAGAGACCCAGTACTTC. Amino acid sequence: CASSRSPGQGGQETQYF. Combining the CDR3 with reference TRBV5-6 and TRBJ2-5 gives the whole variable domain DAGVTQSPTHLIKTRGQQVTLRCSPKSGHDTVSWYQQALGQGPQFIFQYYEEEERQRGNFPDRFSGHQFPNYSSELNVNALLLGDSALYLCASSRSPGQGGQETQYFGPGTRLLVL.

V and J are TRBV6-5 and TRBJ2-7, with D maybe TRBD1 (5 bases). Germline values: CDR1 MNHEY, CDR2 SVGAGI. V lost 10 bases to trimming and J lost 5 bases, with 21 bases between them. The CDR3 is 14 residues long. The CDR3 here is CATTSGNYGDEQYF. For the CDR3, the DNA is TGTGCCACTACTTCAGGGAATTACGGTGACGAGCAGTACTTC.

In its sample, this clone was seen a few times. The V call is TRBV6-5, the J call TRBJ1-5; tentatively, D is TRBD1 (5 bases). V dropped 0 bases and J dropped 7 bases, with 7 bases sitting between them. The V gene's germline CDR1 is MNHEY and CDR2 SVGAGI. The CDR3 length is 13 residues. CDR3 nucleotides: TGTGCCAGCAGTTACTCGGAGGGGCAGCCCCAGCATTTT. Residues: CASSYSEGQPQHF.

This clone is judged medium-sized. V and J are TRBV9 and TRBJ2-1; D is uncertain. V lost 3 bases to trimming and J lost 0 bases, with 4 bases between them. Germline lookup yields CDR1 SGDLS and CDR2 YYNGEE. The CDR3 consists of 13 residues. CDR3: CASSASSYNEQFF. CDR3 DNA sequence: TGTGCCAGCAGCGCAAGCTCCTACAATGAGCAGTTCTTC.

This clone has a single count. DNA for the CDR3: TGTGCCAGCAGCTCTCCCTCCGGGGTTGAAGCTTTCTTT. Its protein product is CASSSPSGVEAFF. The V gene is TRBV5-6, the J gene TRBJ1-1; D unresolved. V was cut by 3 bases and J by 7 bases, with 13 bases left in between. Germline V gives CDR1 SGHDT, CDR2 YYEEEE. The CDR3 totals 13 residues.

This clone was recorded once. CDR3 nucleotides: TGTGCCAGCAGTGAGGTAGCGGGATACAATGAGCAGTTCTTC. Translation: CASSEVAGYNEQFF. The V and J genes are TRBV6-4 and TRBJ2-1, with 8 bases lining up with TRBD2. Germline-derived CDR1 and CDR2 are MRHNA and SNTAGT. The CDR3 spans 14 residues. V dropped 3 bases and J dropped 4; count of bases not matched to a gene: 2.

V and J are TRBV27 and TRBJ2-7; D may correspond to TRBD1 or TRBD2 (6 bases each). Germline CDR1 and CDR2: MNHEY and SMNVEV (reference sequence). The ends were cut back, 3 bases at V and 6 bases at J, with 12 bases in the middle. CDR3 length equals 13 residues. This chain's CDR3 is CASSFWRGAEQYF. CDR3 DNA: TGTGCCAGCAGTTTCTGGAGGGGGGCCGAGCAGTACTTC.